The entry below gives a single T cell receptor beta chain sequence along with its context. An end of the junction does not agree with germline; a read error may underlie this. The germline gives CDR1 MNHEY, CDR2 SMNVEV (reference sequence). The CDR3 covers 12 residues. These data belong to a study of type 1 regulatory T cells. TCRdb reprocessed the reads via MiXCR and lists one record per CDR3 protein. Among 80,000 to 100,000 distinct CDR3 sequences listed, less than 40% were seen once. The origin of this receptor is a human donor in good health. The sample comprised CD4+ T cells, either the whole sample or a sorted fraction (not recorded which). The J gene is TRBJ1-2, the V gene TRBV27, with 8 nucleotides matching TRBD1. The CDR3 loop reads CACSFTGGGYTF. Here the CDR3 DNA reads TGTGCCTGCAGTTTCACAGGGGGAGGCTACACCTTC.